This T cell receptor (beta chain) was documented in a study of blood T cell repertoires in COVID-19. This CDR3 contains 13 residues. Per germline, CDR1 DFQATT and CDR2 SNEGSKA (reference sequence). The V gene lost 3 bases and the J gene lost 2 bases, with 10 bases spanning the gap. This clone appeared a single time. TCRdb's copy holds only in-frame clones and misses some; the assay was immunoSEQ multiplex PCR. The sample contains some 150,000 clones, more than 85% of which appear only once. Across 24 US areas, participants ranged in age from 18 to 89 years. Cohorts were determined from participant-reported clinical history.

The chain recombines TRBV20-1 with TRBJ1-1; TRBD1 might be the D (6 bases). Sequencing was done on a sample of PBMCs or T cells enriched from blood (not recorded which). The source of this sequence is a human donor with acute COVID-19. The donor label of this sample is uncertain. The CDR3 nucleotides are TGCAGTGCTAGTTCCGGGACAAACACTGAAGCTTTCTTT. This gives the protein CSASSGTNTEAFF.